This is a list of T cell receptor beta chains from one sample in a study of OX40 agonist ivuxolimab in advanced cancers. The protocol was immunoSEQ multiplex PCR, while the TCRdb copy is restricted to in-frame clones and leaves out a portion. The table shows some 100,000 clones, with around nine tenths occurring only once. This specimen consisted of CD4+ or CD8+ T cells sorted from blood, obtained in a trial of the OX40 agonist ivuxolimab. Receptor source: an adult with an advanced solid tumor such as melanoma, head and neck, liver or kidney cancer. CDR3s include the opening cysteine and the closing phenylalanine or tryptophan. A D gene is named only where the DNA matches it firmly. The size field is filled for only some rows; it gives once, few, many or a size class.

clone_size: once
j_call: TRBJ1-1
v_call: TRBV27
d_call: NA
cdr3_nt: TGTGCCAGCAGGTCCATAAGGTCCACTGAAGCTTTCTTT
cdr3_aa: CASRSIRSTEAFF

clone_size: NA
j_call: TRBJ2-3
v_call: TRBV29-1
d_call: NA
cdr3_nt: TGCAGCGTTGAATCTATGGCTGCCCAAGAAGATACGCAGTATTTT
cdr3_aa: CSVESMAAQEDTQYF

clone_size: NA
j_call: TRBJ2-7
v_call: TRBV28
d_call: NA
cdr3_nt: TGTGCCAGCAGCCCCAACGGGGGCGCACCCTACGAGCAGTACTTC
cdr3_aa: CASSPNGGAPYEQYF

clone_size: NA
j_call: TRBJ2-7
v_call: TRBV18
d_call: NA
cdr3_nt: TGTGCCAGCTCACCACCGAACGAGAGGCAGAACGAGCAGTACTTC
cdr3_aa: CASSPPNERQNEQYF

clone_size: NA
j_call: TRBJ2-7
v_call: TRBV19
d_call: NA
cdr3_nt: TGTGCCAGTAGTGACTCCAACAGCTACGAGCAGTACTTC
cdr3_aa: CASSDSNSYEQYF

clone_size: NA
j_call: TRBJ2-3
v_call: TRBV6-1
d_call: NA
cdr3_nt: TGTGCCAGCAGTGAGGTCCCACAGCTTTCGACGCAGTATTTT
cdr3_aa: CASSEVPQLSTQYF

clone_size: NA
j_call: TRBJ1-2
v_call: TRBV6-6
d_call: NA
cdr3_nt: TGTGCCACGGGATTCCGAACCTCCTATGGCTACACCTTC
cdr3_aa: CATGFRTSYGYTF

clone_size: NA
j_call: TRBJ2-1
v_call: TRBV9
d_call: NA
cdr3_nt: TGTGCCAGCACCCCTCCATCGAGCAATGAGCAGTTCTTC
cdr3_aa: CASTPPSSNEQFF

clone_size: NA
j_call: TRBJ2-5
v_call: TRBV7-9
d_call: TRBD2
cdr3_nt: TGTGCCAGCAGGTCGGGACTAGCGGAGGAGACCCAGTACTTC
cdr3_aa: CASRSGLAEETQYF

clone_size: NA
j_call: TRBJ1-1
v_call: TRBV5-4
d_call: NA
cdr3_nt: TGTGCCAGCAGCCCCCAGGGAACTACGCGGGGCACTGAAGCTTTCTTT
cdr3_aa: CASSPQGTTRGTEAFF

clone_size: NA
j_call: TRBJ1-5
v_call: TRBV7-8
d_call: NA
cdr3_nt: TGTGCCAGCAGCTCCCCATACCCCAGTGAGGTTTATAGCAATCAGCCCCAGCATTTT
cdr3_aa: CASSSPYPSEVYSNQPQHF

clone_size: once
j_call: TRBJ1-2
v_call: TRBV5-5
d_call: TRBD1
cdr3_nt: TGTGCCAGCAGCTTTGAGGGACAGGTGGGCGGCTACACCTTC
cdr3_aa: CASSFEGQVGGYTF

clone_size: NA
j_call: TRBJ2-5
v_call: TRBV19
d_call: TRBD1
cdr3_nt: TGTGCCAGTAGTATGAGCCGGACAGGGGGCACGGAGACCCAGTACTTC
cdr3_aa: CASSMSRTGGTETQYF

clone_size: NA
j_call: TRBJ2-2
v_call: TRBV5-4
d_call: TRBD1
cdr3_nt: TGTGCCAGCAGCCCCCATGGGATGACAGGGGGCGGGCGGACCGGGGAGCTGTTTTTT
cdr3_aa: CASSPHGMTGGGRTGELFF

clone_size: NA
j_call: TRBJ2-5
v_call: TRBV11-2
d_call: TRBD1
cdr3_nt: TGTGCCAGCAGCTTCGGAAGGGGGCTGAAAACCCAAGAGACCCAGTACTTC
cdr3_aa: CASSFGRGLKTQETQYF

clone_size: NA
j_call: TRBJ2-1
v_call: TRBV28
d_call: TRBD1
cdr3_nt: TGTGCCAGCCCCCCGGACAGGGGCATCTACAATGAGCAGTTCTTC
cdr3_aa: CASPPDRGIYNEQFF

clone_size: once
j_call: TRBJ2-2
v_call: TRBV5-6
d_call: NA
cdr3_nt: TGTGCCAGCAGCTCTGCCTTGAACACCGGGGAGCTGTTTTTT
cdr3_aa: CASSSALNTGELFF

clone_size: NA
j_call: TRBJ2-5
v_call: TRBV5-5
d_call: TRBD2
cdr3_nt: TGTGCCAGCAGCCTACGAGCGGGGGGGCAAGAGACCCAGTACTTC
cdr3_aa: CASSLRAGGQETQYF

clone_size: NA
j_call: TRBJ2-6
v_call: TRBV18
d_call: NA
cdr3_nt: TGTGCCAGCTCATCGCAGGGTCCTGGGGCCAACGTCCTGACTTTC
cdr3_aa: CASSSQGPGANVLTF

clone_size: NA
j_call: TRBJ2-6
v_call: TRBV4-3
d_call: NA
cdr3_nt: TGCGCCAGCAGCCAACTGGGGCAGGGGCCGAGCTCTGGGGCCAACGTCCTGACTTTC
cdr3_aa: CASSQLGQGPSSGANVLTF

clone_size: NA
j_call: TRBJ2-5
v_call: TRBV9
d_call: NA
cdr3_nt: TGTGCCAGCAGCTTAACCGGGACGGGGGAGACCCAGTACTTC
cdr3_aa: CASSLTGTGETQYF

clone_size: NA
j_call: TRBJ1-4
v_call: TRBV19
d_call: NA
cdr3_nt: TGTGCCAGTAGTATTGGACGGAGGGTTGGTGAAAAACTGTTTTTT
cdr3_aa: CASSIGRRVGEKLFF

clone_size: NA
j_call: TRBJ2-5
v_call: TRBV29-1
d_call: NA
cdr3_nt: TGCAGCGCGGGGTGGGAAGAGACCCAGTACTTC
cdr3_aa: CSAGWEETQYF

clone_size: NA
j_call: TRBJ2-5
v_call: TRBV11-3
d_call: NA
cdr3_nt: TGTGCCAGCAGCTCCGGGTGGAAAGAGACCCAGTACTTC
cdr3_aa: CASSSGWKETQYF

clone_size: NA
j_call: TRBJ2-3
v_call: TRBV9
d_call: TRBD2
cdr3_nt: TGTGCCAGCAGCGTATCAGCGGGGGGTAACACAGATACGCAGTATTTT
cdr3_aa: CASSVSAGGNTDTQYF

clone_size: NA
j_call: TRBJ2-3
v_call: TRBV7-2
d_call: TRBD1
cdr3_nt: TGTGCCAGCAGCTTAGGACAGGGGGCTCGCACAGATACGCAGTATTTT
cdr3_aa: CASSLGQGARTDTQYF

clone_size: few
j_call: TRBJ1-6
v_call: TRBV11-2
d_call: NA
cdr3_nt: TGTGCCAGCAACACCGGGAATATCAATTCACCCCTCCACTTT
cdr3_aa: CASNTGNINSPLHF

clone_size: NA
j_call: TRBJ2-7
v_call: TRBV4-1
d_call: TRBD2
cdr3_nt: TGCGCCAGCAGCCAAGATCGGACTAGCGGAAACTACGAGCAGTACTTC
cdr3_aa: CASSQDRTSGNYEQYF

clone_size: once
j_call: TRBJ1-1
v_call: TRBV10-3
d_call: NA
cdr3_nt: TGTGCCATCAGTGATATTTGGAACACTGAAGCTTTCTTT
cdr3_aa: CAISDIWNTEAFF

clone_size: NA
j_call: TRBJ1-3
v_call: TRBV7-2
d_call: NA
cdr3_nt: TGTGCCAGCAGCCCCTTCTCTGGAAACACCATATATTTT
cdr3_aa: CASSPFSGNTIYF

clone_size: NA
j_call: TRBJ1-6
v_call: TRBV7-2
d_call: NA
cdr3_nt: TGTGCCAGCAGCTTCGGGGGGGACTCACCCCTCCACTTT
cdr3_aa: CASSFGGDSPLHF

clone_size: NA
j_call: TRBJ2-7
v_call: TRBV29-1
d_call: NA
cdr3_nt: TGCAGCGTTGGGGGGACGACGTACGAGCAGTACTTC
cdr3_aa: CSVGGTTYEQYF

clone_size: NA
j_call: TRBJ2-1
v_call: TRBV19
d_call: NA
cdr3_nt: TGTGCCAGTATGAAGGGGGGCTCCTACAATGAGCAGTTCTTC
cdr3_aa: CASMKGGSYNEQFF

clone_size: NA
j_call: TRBJ2-7
v_call: TRBV18
d_call: NA
cdr3_nt: TGTGCCAGCTCCACCAGAGCAACAGAGACTACCTACGAGCAGTACTTC
cdr3_aa: CASSTRATETTYEQYF

clone_size: NA
j_call: TRBJ1-2
v_call: TRBV19
d_call: NA
cdr3_nt: TGTGCCAGTTCGCCCAGGGCCTATGGCTACACCTTC
cdr3_aa: CASSPRAYGYTF

clone_size: NA
j_call: TRBJ2-1
v_call: TRBV7-8
d_call: TRBD2
cdr3_nt: TGTGCCAGCAGCGCAGGGCTAGCGGGCCCTTGGGATGAGCAGTTCTTC
cdr3_aa: CASSAGLAGPWDEQFF

clone_size: few
j_call: TRBJ1-3
v_call: TRBV10-1
d_call: NA
cdr3_nt: TGCGCCAGCAGTGACAGTACCCCTGGAAACACCATATATTTT
cdr3_aa: CASSDSTPGNTIYF

clone_size: NA
j_call: TRBJ2-3
v_call: TRBV5-5
d_call: NA
cdr3_nt: TGTGCCAGCAGCGAGGACAGGGACTACACAGATACGCAGTATTTT
cdr3_aa: CASSEDRDYTDTQYF

clone_size: NA
j_call: TRBJ2-7
v_call: TRBV7-8
d_call: TRBD1
cdr3_nt: TGTGCCAGCTCCCGGGACAGGGGGAACGAGCAGTACTTC
cdr3_aa: CASSRDRGNEQYF

clone_size: once
j_call: TRBJ2-1
v_call: TRBV2
d_call: NA
cdr3_nt: TGTGCCAGCAAGAAGACGGGAGACAATGAGCAGTTCTTC
cdr3_aa: CASKKTGDNEQFF

clone_size: NA
j_call: TRBJ1-1
v_call: TRBV6-1
d_call: NA
cdr3_nt: TGTGCCAGCAGTCTATCTACTGAAGCTTTCTTT
cdr3_aa: CASSLSTEAFF

clone_size: NA
j_call: TRBJ2-5
v_call: TRBV6-5
d_call: NA
cdr3_nt: TGTGCCAGCAGTTACTCGAATGGAGGAGAGACCCAGTACTTC
cdr3_aa: CASSYSNGGETQYF

clone_size: NA
j_call: TRBJ2-5
v_call: TRBV7-8
d_call: NA
cdr3_nt: TGTGCCAGCAGCTCCCAAGGGACTGTCGAGACCCAGTACTTC
cdr3_aa: CASSSQGTVETQYF

clone_size: once
j_call: TRBJ2-3
v_call: TRBV7-2
d_call: NA
cdr3_nt: TGTGCCAGCAGCTTAGAGACTAGCACAGATACGCAGTATTTT
cdr3_aa: CASSLETSTDTQYF

clone_size: NA
j_call: TRBJ2-6
v_call: TRBV30
d_call: TRBD1
cdr3_nt: TGTGCCTGGGGACGAGGCAGGGGGAACTCTGGGGCCAACGTCCTGACTTTC
cdr3_aa: CAWGRGRGNSGANVLTF

clone_size: few
j_call: TRBJ1-6
v_call: TRBV7-3
d_call: TRBD1
cdr3_nt: TGTGCCAGCAGCTTTGGGCTGGATAGGTTCGACAGGGTTCATTCACCCCTCCACTTT
cdr3_aa: CASSFGLDRFDRVHSPLHF

clone_size: NA
j_call: TRBJ2-3
v_call: TRBV5-1
d_call: TRBD2
cdr3_nt: TGCGCCAGCAGCTTGGTGTGGCGGGGGGCTGGAGATACGCAGTATTTT
cdr3_aa: CASSLVWRGAGDTQYF

clone_size: NA
j_call: TRBJ2-1
v_call: TRBV28
d_call: TRBD1
cdr3_nt: TGTGCCAGCAGCTATTCGTTTGACAGTGTTCTCGGGACAGCATGGTTCTTC
cdr3_aa: CASSYSFDSVLGTAWFF

clone_size: NA
j_call: TRBJ2-1
v_call: TRBV6-5
d_call: NA
cdr3_nt: TGTGCCAGCAGGGTGAGCTCCTACAATGAGCAGTTCTTC
cdr3_aa: CASRVSSYNEQFF

clone_size: NA
j_call: TRBJ2-1
v_call: TRBV2
d_call: TRBD1
cdr3_nt: TGTGCCAGCAATACAGGGGGCGCTGAGCAGTTCTTC
cdr3_aa: CASNTGGAEQFF

clone_size: NA
j_call: TRBJ2-2
v_call: TRBV5-6
d_call: NA
cdr3_nt: TGTGCCAGCAGCCGACGAGACACCGGGGAGCTGTTTTTT
cdr3_aa: CASSRRDTGELFF

clone_size: few
j_call: TRBJ2-1
v_call: TRBV20-1
d_call: TRBD1
cdr3_nt: TGCAGTGCCCTGACAGGGTGGGAGCAGTTCTTC
cdr3_aa: CSALTGWEQFF

clone_size: NA
j_call: TRBJ2-5
v_call: TRBV2
d_call: NA
cdr3_nt: TGTGCCAGCGGCGACTCCTCGGACTGGCTCAGGGCCCAGTACTTC
cdr3_aa: CASGDSSDWLRAQYF

clone_size: NA
j_call: TRBJ1-4
v_call: TRBV6-6
d_call: TRBD1
cdr3_nt: TGTGCCAGCAGTAAGAGACAGGGAGATAATGAAAAACTGTTTTTT
cdr3_aa: CASSKRQGDNEKLFF

clone_size: NA
j_call: TRBJ1-5
v_call: TRBV5-8
d_call: TRBD1
cdr3_nt: TGTGCCAGCAAGGGGACAGGGTATAGCAATCAGCCCCAGCATTTT
cdr3_aa: CASKGTGYSNQPQHF